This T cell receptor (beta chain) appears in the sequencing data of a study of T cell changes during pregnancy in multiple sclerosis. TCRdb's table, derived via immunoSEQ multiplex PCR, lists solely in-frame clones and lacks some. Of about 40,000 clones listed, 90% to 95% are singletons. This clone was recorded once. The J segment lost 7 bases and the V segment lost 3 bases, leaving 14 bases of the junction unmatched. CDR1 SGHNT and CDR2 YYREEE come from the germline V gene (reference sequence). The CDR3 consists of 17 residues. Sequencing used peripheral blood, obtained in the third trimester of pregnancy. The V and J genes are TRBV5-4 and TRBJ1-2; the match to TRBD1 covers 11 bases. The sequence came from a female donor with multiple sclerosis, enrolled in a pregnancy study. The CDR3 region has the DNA TGTGCCAGCAGCTCGCTGGACAGGGGGCGAGCCTGGGGTGGCTACACCTTC. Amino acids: CASSSLDRGRAWGGYTF.